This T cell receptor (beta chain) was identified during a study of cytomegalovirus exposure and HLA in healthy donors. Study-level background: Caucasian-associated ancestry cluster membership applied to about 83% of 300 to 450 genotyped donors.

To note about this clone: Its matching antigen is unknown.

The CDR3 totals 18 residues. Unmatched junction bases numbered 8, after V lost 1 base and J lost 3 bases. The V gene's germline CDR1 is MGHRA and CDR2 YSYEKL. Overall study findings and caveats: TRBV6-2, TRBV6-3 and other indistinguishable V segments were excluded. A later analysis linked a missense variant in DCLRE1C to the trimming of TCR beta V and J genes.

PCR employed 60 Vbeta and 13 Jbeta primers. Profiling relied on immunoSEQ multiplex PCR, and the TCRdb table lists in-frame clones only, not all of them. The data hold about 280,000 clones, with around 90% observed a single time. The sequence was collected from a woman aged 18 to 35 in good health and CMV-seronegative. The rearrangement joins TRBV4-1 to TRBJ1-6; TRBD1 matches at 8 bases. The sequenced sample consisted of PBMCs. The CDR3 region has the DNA TGCGCCAGCAGCCAAGTAACAGGGGGTTCTTTCTATAATTCACCCCTCCACTTT. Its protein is CASSQVTGGSFYNSPLHF.